This T cell receptor beta chain was sequenced during a study of T cell responses to AZD1222 COVID-19 vaccine. For the study at large: Second-dose intervals near 4 or 12 weeks were combined.

Here immunoSEQ multiplex PCR was the method, and the copy in TCRdb shows in-frame clones only, minus some. The sample has around 77,000 clones; more than 75% are singletons. Study results and limitations: Unmutated variant regions are reportedly the target of nearly half of TCRs that are spike-specific. Baseline serology detected seropositivity in only a handful of AZD1222 recipients. When two AZD1222 doses had been given, Spike-specific TCR breadth and depth rose.

V dropped 0 bases and J dropped 8 bases, with 26 bases sitting between them. Per the germline V gene, CDR1 is SGHVS and CDR2 is FQNEAQ. The CDR3 extends over 20 amino acids. Worth noting for this clone: The antigen is not known.

Specimen: peripheral blood, collected on day 0 of AZD1222 vaccination. The source of this sequence is an adult in good health. The chain has TRBV7-8 and TRBJ1-6; D gene ambiguous. This CDR3 is CASSLALGFIGDSLDSPLHF. CDR3 DNA: TGTGCCAGCAGCTTAGCTTTGGGTTTTATAGGTGACTCCCTTGATTCACCCCTCCACTTT.